This is a list of T cell receptor beta chains from one sample in a study of regulatory dendritic cells for organ transplantation. Generated by immunoSEQ multiplex PCR, the TCRdb table keeps only in-frame clones and is missing some. Of tens of thousands of clones listed, around 80% are singletons. The sample taken for sequencing was naive CD4+ T cells from blood. The receptors were sampled from a human donor in good health. CDR3s include the opening cysteine and the closing phenylalanine or tryptophan. A D gene is named only where the DNA matches it firmly. Part of the rows lack a size; the others show once, few, many or a class for expanded clones.

abundance: -; j_gene: TRBJ2-1; v_gene: TRBV5-1; d_gene: TRBD1; CDR3nt: TGCGCCAGCAGCTCTCAATGGACAGGGGAGAATGAGCAGTTCTTC; CDR3aa: CASSSQWTGENEQFF
abundance: -; j_gene: TRBJ2-2; v_gene: TRBV7-8; d_gene: TRBD1; CDR3nt: TGTGCCAGCAGCTTAGTGGGGACAGGGGACCCCGGGGAGCTGTTTTTT; CDR3aa: CASSLVGTGDPGELFF
abundance: -; j_gene: TRBJ2-7; v_gene: TRBV7-2; d_gene: TRBD2; CDR3nt: TGTGCCAGCAGCTGGACTAGCGCTACCTACGAGCAGTACTTC; CDR3aa: CASSWTSATYEQYF
abundance: -; j_gene: TRBJ2-1; v_gene: TRBV7-8; d_gene: TRBD2; CDR3nt: TGTGCCAGCAGCTTAAACCTAGCGGGCAATGAGCAGTTCTTC; CDR3aa: CASSLNLAGNEQFF
abundance: -; j_gene: TRBJ2-3; v_gene: TRBV7-8; d_gene: -; CDR3nt: TGTGCCAGCAGCTCCCGTGGACTTTCAGATACGCAGTATTTT; CDR3aa: CASSSRGLSDTQYF
abundance: -; j_gene: TRBJ1-4; v_gene: TRBV9; d_gene: -; CDR3nt: TGTGCCAGCAGCGCCACTCAGGGTAATGAAAAACTGTTTTTT; CDR3aa: CASSATQGNEKLFF
abundance: -; j_gene: TRBJ1-5; v_gene: TRBV11-2; d_gene: -; CDR3nt: TGTGCCAGCAGCTTAGACCTTGGACAGCATCAGCCCCAGCATTTT; CDR3aa: CASSLDLGQHQPQHF
abundance: -; j_gene: TRBJ2-1; v_gene: TRBV4-1; d_gene: -; CDR3nt: TGCGCCAGCAGCAAAGCTAATAATGAGCAGTTCTTC; CDR3aa: CASSKANNEQFF
abundance: -; j_gene: TRBJ1-1; v_gene: TRBV5-1; d_gene: -; CDR3nt: TGCGCCAGCAGCTTGGACAGGGCAACTGAAGCTTTCTTT; CDR3aa: CASSLDRATEAFF
abundance: -; j_gene: TRBJ1-5; v_gene: TRBV11-3; d_gene: -; CDR3nt: TGTGCCAGCAGCCAAGGGAACAGGAGCCATAGCAATCAGCCCCAGCATTTT; CDR3aa: CASSQGNRSHSNQPQHF
abundance: -; j_gene: TRBJ1-2; v_gene: TRBV18; d_gene: -; CDR3nt: TGTGCCAGCTCAACCCGACAGGATTCTGGCTACACCTTC; CDR3aa: CASSTRQDSGYTF
abundance: -; j_gene: TRBJ2-4; v_gene: TRBV9; d_gene: -; CDR3nt: TGTGCCAGCAGCGTCGACTCGGGACATTCCATTCAGTACTTC; CDR3aa: CASSVDSGHSIQYF
abundance: once; j_gene: TRBJ1-1; v_gene: TRBV9; d_gene: TRBD1; CDR3nt: TGTGCCAGCAGCCCTCACGTAGACAGGGGCGGCGGGAAAACTGAAGCTTTCTTT; CDR3aa: CASSPHVDRGGGKTEAFF
abundance: -; j_gene: TRBJ2-7; v_gene: TRBV19; d_gene: TRBD1; CDR3nt: TGTGCCAGTAGTAGACAGGGGGTCTACGAGCAGTACTTC; CDR3aa: CASSRQGVYEQYF
abundance: -; j_gene: TRBJ2-1; v_gene: TRBV27; d_gene: -; CDR3nt: TGTGCCAGCCGGCGCTCCGGGGGTGAGCAGTTCTTC; CDR3aa: CASRRSGGEQFF
abundance: -; j_gene: TRBJ1-5; v_gene: TRBV27; d_gene: TRBD1; CDR3nt: TGTGCCAGCAGTTTAATATCGGGGACAGGGTTCAATCAGCCCCAGCATTTT; CDR3aa: CASSLISGTGFNQPQHF
abundance: few; j_gene: TRBJ1-5; v_gene: TRBV4-2; d_gene: -; CDR3nt: TGTGCCAGCAGCCCGGCGGGGCCCGGCAATCAGCCCCAGCATTTT; CDR3aa: CASSPAGPGNQPQHF
abundance: -; j_gene: TRBJ2-3; v_gene: TRBV15; d_gene: TRBD2; CDR3nt: TGTGCCACCAGCAGAGTAGCGGGGGGGAGCACAGATACGCAGTATTTT; CDR3aa: CATSRVAGGSTDTQYF
abundance: -; j_gene: TRBJ2-5; v_gene: TRBV9; d_gene: TRBD2; CDR3nt: TGTGCCAGCAGCGTAGACTGGGAGGGTTGGAAGACCCAGTACTTC; CDR3aa: CASSVDWEGWKTQYF
abundance: -; j_gene: TRBJ2-5; v_gene: TRBV27; d_gene: TRBD1; CDR3nt: TGTGCCAGCAGTAGGACAGGTGGAGAGACCCAGTACTTC; CDR3aa: CASSRTGGETQYF
abundance: -; j_gene: TRBJ2-7; v_gene: TRBV5-1; d_gene: TRBD1; CDR3nt: TGCGCCAGCACAGGCCCCAGAAATCCGGGACAGGGGTCGTACGAGCAGTACTTC; CDR3aa: CASTGPRNPGQGSYEQYF
abundance: -; j_gene: TRBJ2-2; v_gene: TRBV5-4; d_gene: TRBD2; CDR3nt: TGTGCCAGCAGCTTGGGACTAGCGGGCACCGGGGAGCTGTTTTTT; CDR3aa: CASSLGLAGTGELFF
abundance: -; j_gene: TRBJ2-1; v_gene: TRBV9; d_gene: -; CDR3nt: TGTGCCAGCAGCGTAGGTAGTGAGCAGTTCTTC; CDR3aa: CASSVGSEQFF
abundance: -; j_gene: TRBJ1-3; v_gene: TRBV5-1; d_gene: TRBD1; CDR3nt: TGCGCCAGCAGCTCTGGACAGGGAGCTGGAAACACCATATATTTT; CDR3aa: CASSSGQGAGNTIYF
abundance: -; j_gene: TRBJ1-6; v_gene: TRBV19; d_gene: -; CDR3nt: TGTGCCAGTAGTATAGGGAGCTCCTCCTATAATTCACCCCTCCACTTT; CDR3aa: CASSIGSSSYNSPLHF
abundance: -; j_gene: TRBJ2-5; v_gene: TRBV6-6; d_gene: TRBD1; CDR3nt: TGTGCCAGTACAGGGGTCAGGGGAGAGACCCAGTACTTC; CDR3aa: CASTGVRGETQYF
abundance: -; j_gene: TRBJ2-5; v_gene: TRBV10-3; d_gene: -; CDR3nt: TGTGCCATCAGCCCCCGGGTGGGGGGGGCAGGAGAGACCCAGTACTTC; CDR3aa: CAISPRVGGAGETQYF
abundance: -; j_gene: TRBJ1-1; v_gene: TRBV5-1; d_gene: -; CDR3nt: TGCGCCAGCAGCGTTGGGGGGTGGGACACTGAAGCTTTCTTT; CDR3aa: CASSVGGWDTEAFF
abundance: -; j_gene: TRBJ1-1; v_gene: TRBV5-4; d_gene: -; CDR3nt: TGTGCCAGCAGCTTAGAGGAAGCTGAAGCTTTCTTT; CDR3aa: CASSLEEAEAFF
abundance: -; j_gene: TRBJ2-5; v_gene: TRBV5-1; d_gene: TRBD2; CDR3nt: TGCGCCAGCAGCCGCGCGGGGGACCTCCAAGAGACCCAGTACTTC; CDR3aa: CASSRAGDLQETQYF
abundance: -; j_gene: TRBJ2-3; v_gene: TRBV7-2; d_gene: TRBD2; CDR3nt: TGTGCCAGCAGCTCCCGACTAGCGGGGGCCGGCACAGATACGCAGTATTTT; CDR3aa: CASSSRLAGAGTDTQYF
abundance: -; j_gene: TRBJ2-1; v_gene: TRBV27; d_gene: -; CDR3nt: TGTGCCAGCAGAAATGAGAGGACTGATGAGCAGTTCTTC; CDR3aa: CASRNERTDEQFF
abundance: -; j_gene: TRBJ2-5; v_gene: TRBV14; d_gene: TRBD1; CDR3nt: TGTGCCAGCAGCCTGTGGACAGGGGGCGCGGAGGAGACCCAGTACTTC; CDR3aa: CASSLWTGGAEETQYF
abundance: -; j_gene: TRBJ2-5; v_gene: TRBV18; d_gene: -; CDR3nt: TGTGCCAGCTCACTACAAGGGGCGGATGCGGAGACCCAGTACTTC; CDR3aa: CASSLQGADAETQYF
abundance: -; j_gene: TRBJ1-2; v_gene: TRBV13; d_gene: -; CDR3nt: TGTGCCAGCAGTCCCGGGGGATTCTATGGCTACACCTTC; CDR3aa: CASSPGGFYGYTF
abundance: -; j_gene: TRBJ2-7; v_gene: TRBV25-1; d_gene: TRBD1; CDR3nt: TGTGCCAGCAGTGGGAGTGGGACAGGACTTTCCTACGAGCAGTACTTC; CDR3aa: CASSGSGTGLSYEQYF
abundance: -; j_gene: TRBJ1-2; v_gene: TRBV6-1; d_gene: TRBD1; CDR3nt: TGTGCCAGCAGTGCCCCGACAGGGAGGAGTTCTAACTATGGCTACACCTTC; CDR3aa: CASSAPTGRSSNYGYTF
abundance: few; j_gene: TRBJ2-2; v_gene: TRBV2; d_gene: -; CDR3nt: TGTGCCAGCACCCCGGAGGGGGGGTCGAACACCGGGGAGCTGTTTTTT; CDR3aa: CASTPEGGSNTGELFF
abundance: -; j_gene: TRBJ2-3; v_gene: TRBV18; d_gene: TRBD2; CDR3nt: TGTGCCAGCTCACCTGGACTAGTGGACGCAGATACGCAGTATTTT; CDR3aa: CASSPGLVDADTQYF
abundance: -; j_gene: TRBJ1-2; v_gene: TRBV6-6; d_gene: TRBD1; CDR3nt: TGTGCCAGCAGCGGACAGGGGGATGGCTACACCTTC; CDR3aa: CASSGQGDGYTF
abundance: -; j_gene: TRBJ2-4; v_gene: TRBV4-3; d_gene: TRBD1; CDR3nt: TGCGCCAGCAGCCACTCGGACAGGAAAAACATTCAGTACTTC; CDR3aa: CASSHSDRKNIQYF
abundance: -; j_gene: TRBJ2-1; v_gene: TRBV5-1; d_gene: -; CDR3nt: TGCGCCAGCAGCTTGGCGGAGGGGGGGGTTCACAATGAGCAGTTCTTC; CDR3aa: CASSLAEGGVHNEQFF
abundance: -; j_gene: TRBJ2-3; v_gene: TRBV5-4; d_gene: TRBD2; CDR3nt: TGTGCCAGCAGCCCCACCGGGGGGAGGACTAGCACAGATACGCAGTATTTT; CDR3aa: CASSPTGGRTSTDTQYF
abundance: few; j_gene: TRBJ1-1; v_gene: TRBV12-5; d_gene: -; CDR3nt: TGTGCTAGTGGTCTAAATGGCGGCTACACTGAAGCTTTCTTT; CDR3aa: CASGLNGGYTEAFF
abundance: -; j_gene: TRBJ1-2; v_gene: TRBV2; d_gene: TRBD1; CDR3nt: TGTGCCAGCTCAGGACAGGGGGCTGGCGAGGGCTACACCTTC; CDR3aa: CASSGQGAGEGYTF
abundance: -; j_gene: TRBJ1-1; v_gene: TRBV5-6; d_gene: -; CDR3nt: TGTGCCAGCAGCCTAGTGGGGCGGAGGAACACTGAAGCTTTCTTT; CDR3aa: CASSLVGRRNTEAFF
abundance: -; j_gene: TRBJ1-6; v_gene: TRBV14; d_gene: -; CDR3nt: TGTGCCAGCCGAGAGGCATTCAATTCACCCCTCCACTTT; CDR3aa: CASREAFNSPLHF
abundance: once; j_gene: TRBJ2-5; v_gene: TRBV2; d_gene: -; CDR3nt: TGTGCCAGCAGTGAAGCGGCGGCGGAGACCCAGTACTTC; CDR3aa: CASSEAAAETQYF
abundance: -; j_gene: TRBJ2-4; v_gene: TRBV5-4; d_gene: -; CDR3nt: TGTGCCAGCAGCCCACAGGGACTAAAAAACATTCAGTACTTC; CDR3aa: CASSPQGLKNIQYF